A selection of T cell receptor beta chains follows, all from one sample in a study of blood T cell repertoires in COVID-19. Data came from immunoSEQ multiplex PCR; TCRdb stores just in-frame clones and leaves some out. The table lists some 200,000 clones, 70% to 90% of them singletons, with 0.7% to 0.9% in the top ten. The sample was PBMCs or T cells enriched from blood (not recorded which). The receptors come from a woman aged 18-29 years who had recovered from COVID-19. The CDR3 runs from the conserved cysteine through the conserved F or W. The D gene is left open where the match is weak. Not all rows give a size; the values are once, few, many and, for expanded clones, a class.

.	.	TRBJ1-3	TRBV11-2	CASSSPLQGNTIYF	TGTGCCAGCAGCTCCCCCCTACAGGGAAACACCATATATTTT
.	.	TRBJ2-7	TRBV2	CASSSPYEQYF	TGTGCCAGCAGTTCTCCCTACGAGCAGTACTTC
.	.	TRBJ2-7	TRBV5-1	CASREPGERAVLSYEQYF	TGCGCCAGCAGAGAACCGGGTGAGAGAGCCGTACTCTCCTACGAGCAGTACTTC
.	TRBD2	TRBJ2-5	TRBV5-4	CASSFTVTVTSGIETQYF	TGTGCCAGCAGCTTTACGGTGACGGTGACTAGCGGGATAGAGACCCAGTACTTC
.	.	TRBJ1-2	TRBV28	CASSFRPGNGYTF	TGTGCCAGCAGTTTTCGACCGGGGAATGGCTACACCTTC
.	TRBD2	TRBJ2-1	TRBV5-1	CASSPGLADTTEQFF	TGCGCCAGCAGTCCCGGGCTAGCGGATACCACTGAGCAGTTCTTC
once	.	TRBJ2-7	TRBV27	CASSLGGIDEQYF	TGTGCCAGCAGTTTAGGAGGAATCGACGAGCAGTACTTC
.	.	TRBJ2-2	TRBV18	CASSPLTGTTGELFF	TGTGCCAGCTCACCACTCACAGGCACCACCGGGGAGCTGTTTTTT
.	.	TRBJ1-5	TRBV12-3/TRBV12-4	CASSSNNQPQHF	TGTGCCAGCAGTTCAAACAATCAGCCCCAGCATTTT
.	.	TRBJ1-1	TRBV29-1	CSGGEDTEAFF	TGCAGCGGGGGGGAGGACACTGAAGCTTTCTTT
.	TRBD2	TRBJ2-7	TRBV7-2	CASSFHTSGSYEQYF	TGTGCCAGCAGCTTTCACACTAGCGGGAGCTACGAGCAGTACTTC
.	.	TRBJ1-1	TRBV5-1	CASSGNEGVDTEAFF	TGCGCCAGCAGCGGAAATGAAGGGGTTGACACTGAAGCTTTCTTT
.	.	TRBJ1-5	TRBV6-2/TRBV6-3	CASSSARGNQPQHF	TGTGCCAGCAGTTCGGCCCGGGGCAATCAGCCCCAGCATTTT
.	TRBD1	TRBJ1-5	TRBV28	CASHTGALKPQHF	TGTGCCAGCCACACAGGGGCCCTGAAACCCCAGCATTTT
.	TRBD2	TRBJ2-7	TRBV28	CASSLVGSGAYEQYF	TGTGCCAGCAGTCTAGTAGGTAGCGGGGCCTACGAGCAGTACTTC
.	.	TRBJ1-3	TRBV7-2	CASSLVYLVVVWNTIYF	TGTGCCAGCAGCTTAGTTTACTTGGTAGTGGTTTGGAACACCATATATTTT
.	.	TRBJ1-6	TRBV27	CASSFGGRSSYNSPLHF	TGTGCCAGCAGTTTTGGAGGACGGAGCTCCTATAATTCACCCCTCCACTTT
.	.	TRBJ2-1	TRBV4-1	CASSQVLASAYNEQFF	TGCGCCAGCAGCCAAGTGCTAGCGAGCGCCTACAATGAGCAGTTCTTC
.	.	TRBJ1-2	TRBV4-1	CASSQDTVGSDLRGQDYGYTF	TGCGCCAGCAGCCAAGATACTGTGGGTTCGGATCTCAGGGGCCAGGACTATGGCTACACCTTC
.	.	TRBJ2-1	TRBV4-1	CASSGLRGGRWYEQFF	TGCGCCAGCAGCGGCTTAAGGGGAGGTCGTTGGTATGAGCAGTTCTTC
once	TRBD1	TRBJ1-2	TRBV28	CASSLYDRGRGYTF	TGTGCCAGCAGTTTATACGACAGGGGGCGCGGCTACACCTTC
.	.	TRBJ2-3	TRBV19	CASSPSGTGTDTQYF	TGTGCCAGTAGTCCTTCCGGGACTGGCACAGATACGCAGTATTTT
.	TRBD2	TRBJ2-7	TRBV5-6	CASSTRGLAGGPTYEQYF	TGTGCCAGCAGCACTCGGGGACTAGCGGGAGGCCCTACCTACGAGCAGTACTTC
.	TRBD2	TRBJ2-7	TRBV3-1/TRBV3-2	CASSQSPRRSGRAYEQYF	TGTGCCAGCAGCCAATCTCCCCGCCGAAGCGGGAGGGCCTACGAGCAGTACTTC
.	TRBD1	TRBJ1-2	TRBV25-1	CASRGQGKGYTF	TGTGCCAGCCGCGGACAGGGGAAAGGCTACACCTTC
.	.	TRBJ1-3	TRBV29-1	CSVATGNSGNTIYF	TGCAGCGTTGCCACAGGGAACTCTGGAAACACCATATATTTT
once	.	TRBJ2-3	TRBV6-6	CASSYFRETGDTQYF	TGTGCCAGCAGTTACTTCCGGGAAACGGGGGATACGCAGTATTTT
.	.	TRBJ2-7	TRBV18	CASSPLGPGILGEQYF	TGTGCCAGCTCACCACTCGGGCCAGGGATTCTGGGGGAGCAGTACTTC
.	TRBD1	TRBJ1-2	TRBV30	CAWEQGLRHNYGYTF	TGTGCCTGGGAACAGGGGTTGCGGCATAACTATGGCTACACCTTC
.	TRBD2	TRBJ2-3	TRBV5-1	CASSTVTSGFGGAQYF	TGCGCCAGCAGCACTGTGACTAGCGGATTCGGTGGTGCGCAGTATTTT
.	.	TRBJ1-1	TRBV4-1	CASSQDEEVGEAFF	TGCGCCAGCAGCCAAGATGAGGAGGTTGGTGAAGCTTTCTTT
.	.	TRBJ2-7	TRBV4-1	CASSQVKGASSYEQYF	TGCGCCAGCAGCCAAGTGAAAGGAGCGAGCTCCTACGAGCAGTACTTC
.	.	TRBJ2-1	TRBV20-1	CSASEPAKLGNEQFF	TGCAGTGCTAGTGAGCCAGCGAAGTTAGGCAATGAGCAGTTCTTC
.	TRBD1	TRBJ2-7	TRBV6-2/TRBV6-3	CASSYGTDTYEQYF	TGTGCCAGCAGTTACGGGACAGATACCTACGAGCAGTACTTC
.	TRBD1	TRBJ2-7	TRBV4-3	CASSRDRAGAYEQYF	TGCGCCAGCAGCCGAGACAGGGCAGGCGCCTACGAGCAGTACTTC
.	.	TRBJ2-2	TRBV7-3	CASSSSISGELFF	TGTGCCAGCAGCTCCAGTATTTCAGGGGAGCTGTTTTTT
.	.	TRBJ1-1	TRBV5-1	CASNAGDMVTEAFF	TGCGCCAGCAACGCAGGGGATATGGTTACTGAAGCTTTCTTT
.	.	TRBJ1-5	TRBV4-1	CASSPRTVNQPQHF	TGCGCCAGCAGCCCCCGAACGGTGAATCAGCCCCAGCATTTT
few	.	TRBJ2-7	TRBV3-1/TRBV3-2	CASSQVGLYEQYF	TGTGCCAGCAGCCAAGTGGGACTCTACGAGCAGTACTTC
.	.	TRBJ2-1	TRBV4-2	CASSLTGTKYNEQFF	TGTGCCAGCAGCCTCACCGGGACAAAATACAATGAGCAGTTCTTC
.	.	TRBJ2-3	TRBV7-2	CASSLSEATDTQYF	TGTGCCAGCAGCTTATCTGAGGCCACAGATACGCAGTATTTT
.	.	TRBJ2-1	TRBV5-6	CASSLVRRGGNEQFF	TGTGCCAGCAGCTTGGTGCGGAGGGGGGGCAATGAGCAGTTCTTC
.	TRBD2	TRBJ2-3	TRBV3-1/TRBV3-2	CASSPAGRAPDTQYF	TGTGCCAGCAGCCCGGCGGGGAGGGCCCCAGATACGCAGTATTTT
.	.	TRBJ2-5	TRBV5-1	CASNFGLQETQYF	TGCGCCAGCAACTTTGGGCTTCAAGAGACCCAGTACTTC
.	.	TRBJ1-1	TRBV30	CAWSGGRGAEAFF	TGTGCCTGGAGTGGTGGAAGGGGCGCTGAAGCTTTCTTT
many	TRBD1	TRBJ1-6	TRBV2	CASSGQGRNSPLHF	TGTGCCAGCAGCGGACAGGGGAGGAATTCACCCCTCCACTTT
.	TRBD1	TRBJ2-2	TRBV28	CASKRQGSNTGELFF	TGTGCCAGCAAACGACAGGGGTCGAACACCGGGGAGCTGTTTTTT
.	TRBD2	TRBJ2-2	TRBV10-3	CAISESILAPANTGELFF	TGTGCCATCAGTGAGTCTATACTAGCGCCTGCGAACACCGGGGAGCTGTTTTTT
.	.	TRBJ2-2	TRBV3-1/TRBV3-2	CASSQGPTGELFF	TGTGCCAGCAGCCAAGGTCCTACCGGGGAGCTGTTTTTT
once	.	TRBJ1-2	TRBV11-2	CASSPTGRGYTF	TGTGCCAGCAGCCCAACAGGGAGAGGCTACACCTTC
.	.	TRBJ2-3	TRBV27	CASRERGYADTQYF	TGTGCCAGCAGGGAGAGGGGGTACGCAGATACGCAGTATTTT
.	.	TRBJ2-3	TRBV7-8	CASSSRTSTDTQYF	TGTGCCAGCAGCTCTCGGACTAGCACAGATACGCAGTATTTT
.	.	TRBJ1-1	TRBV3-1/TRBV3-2	CASSQGPLGGSVRDFF	TGTGCCAGCAGCCAAGGTCCCCTCGGCGGCAGCGTCAGGGATTTCTTT
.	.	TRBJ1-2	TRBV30	CAWSEDRLGYGYTF	TGTGCCTGGAGTGAAGACAGGTTGGGCTATGGCTACACCTTC
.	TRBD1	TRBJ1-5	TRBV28	CASSPDRLNQPQHF	TGTGCCAGCAGTCCGGACAGGCTCAATCAGCCCCAGCATTTT
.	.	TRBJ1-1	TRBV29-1	CSVEARLGAGTEAFF	TGCAGCGTTGAAGCCCGGTTGGGGGCGGGTACTGAAGCTTTCTTT
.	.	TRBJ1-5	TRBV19	CASSIMASNQPQHF	TGTGCCAGTAGTATAATGGCAAGCAATCAGCCCCAGCATTTT